This T cell receptor (beta chain) was identified during a study of OX40 agonist ivuxolimab in advanced cancers. The germline CDR1 and CDR2 sequences are LNHDA and SQIVND (reference sequence). Deletions cut 11 bases from V and 9 bases from J, with 26 bases between. The CDR3 sequence is 15 residues long. This clone was observed a single time. Sequencing was performed with immunoSEQ multiplex PCR; in TCRdb, only in-frame clones are kept and a portion is missing. The data contain some 80,000 clones, about 93% of them singletons. The TCR was taken from an adult with an advanced solid tumor such as melanoma, head and neck, liver or kidney cancer. The source was CD4+ or CD8+ T cells sorted from blood, collected in a trial of the OX40 agonist ivuxolimab. This sequence joins TRBV19 and TRBJ1-5; D is possibly TRBD1 (5 bases). This chain's CDR3 is CASQGRLTEGRPQHF. The CDR3 DNA reads TGTGCCTCCCAGGGTCGTTTGACCGAAGGTAGGCCCCAGCATTTT.